This T cell receptor beta chain stems from a study of shared clonotypes between healthy human individuals. Study observations and caveats: Exclusively blood specimens were collected; tissue repertoires likely differ.

Every subset had its genomic DNA shared out evenly among several immunoSEQ plates. Sequencing used immunoSEQ multiplex PCR; TCRdb keeps in-frame clones, though not all of them. The repertoire includes some 1 million clones, more than 65% of them detected once, and nearly 1.5% sits in the top ten. Notes on this clone: The antigen is unknown.

The sample taken for sequencing was memory CD4+ T cells sorted from blood. Specified subset: CD45RA-negative fraction. The sequence came from a man aged 18 to 29 in good health.

The CDR3 DNA reads TGTGCCTGGAGTCCCCAAGGCGGGGGGGGCACAGATACGCAGTATTTT. Protein product: CAWSPQGGGGTDTQYF. The rearrangement uses TRBV30 and TRBJ2-3; TRBD2 agrees at 9 bases. Per germline, CDR1 GTSNPN and CDR2 SVGIG (reference sequence). V lost 2 bases to trimming and J lost 1 base; unmatched junction nucleotides: 7. The CDR3 spans 16 residues.